The 2 T cell receptor beta chains in this list originate from one sample, sequenced in a study of blood T cell repertoires in COVID-19 (dated by TCRdb to 2020 to 2021). The library was prepared using the immunoSEQ multiplex PCR assay. This immuneACCESS table, as held by TCRdb, lists in-frame sequences with V and J called but not all clones. Of the missing ones, under half trace to an unresolved V gene in checked studies; the others have no known cause. Across this sample there are fewer than 250,000 clones, with about 88% seen only once. Roughly 3% of the sample is held by the ten biggest clonotypes. Sample: peripheral blood. Receptor source: a man aged 60 to 69 with acute or convalescent COVID-19.

The V gene is TRBV5-1, the J gene TRBJ1-1, with a possible D match to TRBD1 (6 bases). The ends were cut back, 6 bases at V and 5 bases at J, with 17 bases in the middle. The germline CDR1 and CDR2 sequences are SGHRS and YFSETQ. This CDR3 has 14 residues. The CDR3 region is CASNPGALTTEAFF. For the CDR3, the DNA is TGCGCCAGCAACCCAGGGGCGCTGACTACTGAAGCTTTCTTT.

This chain links TRBV18 with TRBJ1-5, with D possibly TRBD1 on 5 matching bases. The ends were cut back, 6 bases at V and 1 base at J, with 13 bases in the middle. CDR1 KGHSH and CDR2 LQKENI come from the germline V gene. The CDR3 loop spans 15 amino acids. The DNA of the CDR3 is TGTGCCAGCTCGCCAGGAGGGGACAGCAATCAGCCCCAGCATTTT. Encoded protein: CASSPGGDSNQPQHF.